This paragraph reports one T cell receptor (beta chain). At one end the junction does not follow the germline gene, possibly because of a read error. The sample originates from a study of CD8+CD57+ T cells in acquired aplastic anemia. Study summary: The study obtained an average of roughly 3 ug of DNA from sorted CD4+ and CD8+ cells.

According to the study, genomic DNA was the template for TCR beta VDJ and CDR3 profiling. TCRdb processed the reads anew with MiXCR; each CDR3 protein has one entry. Here the sample spans 200,000 or so distinct CDR3 sequences, approximately 48% being singletons. Before being chosen for sequencing, patients had shown CD8+CD57+ cell expansion by flow cytometry. The CDR3 is 16 amino acids. Germline V gene lookup returns CDR1 KGHDR and CDR2 SFDVKD. This chain joins TRBV24-1 and TRBJ2-1; TRBD1 agrees at 7 bases. Specimen: sorted CD4+, CD8+, or CD8+CD57+ T cells (not recorded which) from PBMCs. This TCR derives from a human donor with aplastic anemia. The CDR3 loop reads CATSDSTGDPYDEQFF. In DNA, the CDR3 is TGTGCCACCAGTGATTCAACAGGGGATCCCTACGATGAGCAGTTCTTC.